This TCR beta chain was profiled in a study of T-cell memory formation after mild COVID-19. Trimming stripped 5 bases from V and 2 bases from J, with 13 bases between. The CDR3 contains 14 residues. Germline CDR1 is SGHTA and CDR2 is FQGNSA. TCRdb fed the 5' RACE reads into MiXCR, producing one record per CDR3 protein. In the table there are roughly 300,000 distinct CDR3 sequences, about 16% of which are singletons. The clonotype originates from a man aged 18-30 years who had mild COVID-19 (a few samples of this study predate the infection). Cell type and time point are not known. The rearrangement links TRBV7-2 to TRBJ2-7; the D is unclear. The sequencing sample was made of PBMCs or a T cell subset sorted from them (not recorded which). The CDR3 DNA reads TGTGCCAGCAGCCATCTAGGGTCCGCCTACGAGCAGTACGTC. Residues: CASSHLGSAYEQYV.